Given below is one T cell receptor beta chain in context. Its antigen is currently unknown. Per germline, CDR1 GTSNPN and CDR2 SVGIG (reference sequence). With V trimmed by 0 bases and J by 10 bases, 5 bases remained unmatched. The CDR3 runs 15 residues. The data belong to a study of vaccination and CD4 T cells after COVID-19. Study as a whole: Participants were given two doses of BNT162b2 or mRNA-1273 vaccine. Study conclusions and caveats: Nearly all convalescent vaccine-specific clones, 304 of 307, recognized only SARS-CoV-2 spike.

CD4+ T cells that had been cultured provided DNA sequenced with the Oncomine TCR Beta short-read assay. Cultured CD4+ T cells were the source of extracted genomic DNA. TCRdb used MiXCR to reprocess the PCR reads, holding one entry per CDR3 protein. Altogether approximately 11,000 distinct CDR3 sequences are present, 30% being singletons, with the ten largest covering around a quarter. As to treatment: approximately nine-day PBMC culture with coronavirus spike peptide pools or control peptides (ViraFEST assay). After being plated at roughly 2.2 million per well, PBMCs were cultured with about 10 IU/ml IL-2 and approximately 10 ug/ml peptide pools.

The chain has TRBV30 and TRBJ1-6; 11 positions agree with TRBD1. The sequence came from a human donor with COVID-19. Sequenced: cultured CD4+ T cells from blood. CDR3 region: CAWSVGTGGQSPLHF. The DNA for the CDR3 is TGTGCCTGGAGTGTAGGGACAGGGGGACAATCACCCCTCCACTTT.